This paragraph reports one T cell receptor (beta chain). Antigen specificity is unknown. The entry originates in a study of T cells in narcolepsy. Study-level results: Blood of same and different patients, but not healthy controls, reportedly held recurring autoreactive clonotypes. HCRT-specific and TRIB2-specific autoreactive clonotypes appeared among same-patient CSF and blood CD4+ clonotypes.

This CDR3 has 15 amino acids. V dropped 5 bases and J dropped 4 bases, with 16 bases sitting between them. Germline V gene data show CDR1 as MNHNS and CDR2 as SASEGT. The protocol was immunoSEQ multiplex PCR, while the TCRdb copy is restricted to in-frame clones and leaves out a portion. This sample has 20,000 to 25,000 clones, with about 90% found just once. J is TRBJ2-3 and V is TRBV6-1; possibly TRBD1 or TRBD2 for D (5 bases each). This receptor was taken from a human donor with narcolepsy. Sequenced sample: CD45RA- memory CD4+ T cells from PBMCs. CDR3 nucleotide sequence: TGTGCCAGCAGTACCGCGAAGAGGGGCGCAGATACGCAGTATTTT. Amino acid sequence: CASSTAKRGADTQYF.